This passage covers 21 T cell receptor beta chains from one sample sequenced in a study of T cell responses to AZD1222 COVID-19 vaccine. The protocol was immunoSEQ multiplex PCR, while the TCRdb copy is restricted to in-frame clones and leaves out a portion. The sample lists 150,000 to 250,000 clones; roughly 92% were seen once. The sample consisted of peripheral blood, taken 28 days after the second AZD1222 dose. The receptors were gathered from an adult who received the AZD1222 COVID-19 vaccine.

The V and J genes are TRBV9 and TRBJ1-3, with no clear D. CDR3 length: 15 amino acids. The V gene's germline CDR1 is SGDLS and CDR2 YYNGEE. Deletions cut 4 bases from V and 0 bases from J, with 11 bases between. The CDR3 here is CASSPRFYSGNTIYF. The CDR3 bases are TGTGCCAGCAGCCCCCGATTCTACTCTGGAAACACCATATATTTT. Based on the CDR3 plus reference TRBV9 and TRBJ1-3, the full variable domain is DSGVTQTPKHLITATGQRVTLRCSPRSGDLSVYWYQQSLDQGLQFLIQYYNGEERAKGNILERFSAQQFPDLHSELNLSSLELGDSALYFCASSPRFYSGNTIYFGEGSWLTVV.

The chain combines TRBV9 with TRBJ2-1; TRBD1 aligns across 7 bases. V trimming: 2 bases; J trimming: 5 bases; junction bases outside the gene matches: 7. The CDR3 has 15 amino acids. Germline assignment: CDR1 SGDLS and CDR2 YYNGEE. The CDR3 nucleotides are TGTGCCAGCAGCGTCACAGGACAGGCCAACAATGAGCAGTTCTTC. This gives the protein CASSVTGQANNEQFF.

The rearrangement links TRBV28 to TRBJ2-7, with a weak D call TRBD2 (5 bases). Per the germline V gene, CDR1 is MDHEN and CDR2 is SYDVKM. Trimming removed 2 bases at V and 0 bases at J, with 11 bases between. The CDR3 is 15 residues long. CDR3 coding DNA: TGTGCCAGCAGTTTACTCCGGGATAGCTCCTACGAGCAGTACTTC. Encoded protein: CASSLLRDSSYEQYF. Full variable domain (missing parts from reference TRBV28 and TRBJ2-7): DVKVTQSSRYLVKRTGEKVFLECVQDMDHENMFWYRQDPGLGLRLIYFSYDVKMKEKGDIPEGYSVSREKKERFSLILESASTNQTSMYLCASSLLRDSSYEQYFGPGTRLTVT.

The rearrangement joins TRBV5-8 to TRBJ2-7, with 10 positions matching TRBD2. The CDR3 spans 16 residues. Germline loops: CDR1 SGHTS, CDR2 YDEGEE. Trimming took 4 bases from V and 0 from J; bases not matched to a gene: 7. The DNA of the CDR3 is TGTGCCAGCAGCGTATCCGGGACTAGCGACTCCTACGAGCAGTACTTC. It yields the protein CASSVSGTSDSYEQYF.

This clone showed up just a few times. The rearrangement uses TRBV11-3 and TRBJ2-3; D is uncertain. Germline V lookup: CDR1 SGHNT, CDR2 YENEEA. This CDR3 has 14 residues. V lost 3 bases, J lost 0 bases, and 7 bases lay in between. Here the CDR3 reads CASSFGLSTDTQYF. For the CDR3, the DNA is TGTGCCAGCAGCTTCGGCCTGAGCACAGATACGCAGTATTTT.

The CDR3, as DNA: TGTGCCAGCAGCTTAACTTCTGAGGACAGGGACGTCTATGAGCAGTTCTTC. Its translation: CASSLTSEDRDVYEQFF. The chain links TRBV7-3 to TRBJ2-1; 8 nucleotides match TRBD1. The V segment lost 0 bases and the J segment 8 bases; nucleotides outside the gene matches: 12. This CDR3 comprises 17 residues. Per germline, CDR1 SGHTA and CDR2 FQGTGA. The whole variable domain, remainder taken from reference TRBV7-3 and TRBJ2-1, is GAGVSQTPSNKVTEKGKYVELRCDPISGHTALYWYRQSLGQGPEFLIYFQGTGAADDSGLPNDRFFAVRPEGSVSTLKIQRTERGDSAVYLCASSLTSEDRDVYEQFFGPGTRLTVL.

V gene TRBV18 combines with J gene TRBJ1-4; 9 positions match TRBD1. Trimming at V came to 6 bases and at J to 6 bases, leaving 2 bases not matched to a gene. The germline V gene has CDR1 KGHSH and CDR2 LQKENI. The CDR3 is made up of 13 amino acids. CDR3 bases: TGTGCCAGCTCCAGGACAGGGGATGAAAAACTGTTTTTT. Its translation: CASSRTGDEKLFF.

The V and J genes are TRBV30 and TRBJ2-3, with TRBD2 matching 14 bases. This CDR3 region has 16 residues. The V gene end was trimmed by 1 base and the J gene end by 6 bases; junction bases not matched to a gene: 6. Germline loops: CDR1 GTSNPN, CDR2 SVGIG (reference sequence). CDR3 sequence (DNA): TGTGCCTGGAGTGAAGGGACTAGCGGGAGTGGGGATACGCAGTATTTT. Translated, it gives CAWSEGTSGSGDTQYF.

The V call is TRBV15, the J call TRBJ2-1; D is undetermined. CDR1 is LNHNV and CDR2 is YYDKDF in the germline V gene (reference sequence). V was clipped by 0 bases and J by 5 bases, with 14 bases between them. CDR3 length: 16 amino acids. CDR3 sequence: CATSRDAGEENNEQFF. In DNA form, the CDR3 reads TGTGCCACCAGCAGAGATGCCGGAGAGGAAAACAATGAGCAGTTCTTC.

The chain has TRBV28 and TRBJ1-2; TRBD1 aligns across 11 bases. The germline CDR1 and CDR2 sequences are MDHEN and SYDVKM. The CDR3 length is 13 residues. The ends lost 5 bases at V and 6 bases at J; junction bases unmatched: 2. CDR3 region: CASSRTGGHGYTF. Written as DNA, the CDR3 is TGTGCCAGCAGTAGGACAGGGGGCCATGGCTACACCTTC.

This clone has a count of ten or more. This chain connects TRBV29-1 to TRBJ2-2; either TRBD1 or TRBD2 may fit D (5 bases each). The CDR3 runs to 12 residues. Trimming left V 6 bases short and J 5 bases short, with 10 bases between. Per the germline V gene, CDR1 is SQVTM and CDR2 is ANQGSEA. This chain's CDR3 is CSVRDGTGELFF. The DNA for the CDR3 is TGCAGCGTCAGGGACGGGACCGGGGAGCTGTTTTTT.

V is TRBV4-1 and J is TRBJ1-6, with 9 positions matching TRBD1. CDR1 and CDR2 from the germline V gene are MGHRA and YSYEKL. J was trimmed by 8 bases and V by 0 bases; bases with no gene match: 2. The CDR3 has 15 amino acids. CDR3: CASSQEGQGYSPLHF. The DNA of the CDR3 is TGCGCCAGCAGCCAAGAGGGACAGGGCTATTCACCCCTCCACTTT.

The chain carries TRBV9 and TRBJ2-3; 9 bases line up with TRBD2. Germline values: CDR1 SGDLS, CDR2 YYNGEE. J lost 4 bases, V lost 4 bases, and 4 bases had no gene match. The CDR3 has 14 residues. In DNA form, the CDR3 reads TGTGCCAGCAGCCCGGGACTAGCCTCAGATACGCAGTATTTT. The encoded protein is CASSPGLASDTQYF. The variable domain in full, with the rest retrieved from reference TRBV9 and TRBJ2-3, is DSGVTQTPKHLITATGQRVTLRCSPRSGDLSVYWYQQSLDQGLQFLIQYYNGEERAKGNILERFSAQQFPDLHSELNLSSLELGDSALYFCASSPGLASDTQYFGPGTRLTVL.

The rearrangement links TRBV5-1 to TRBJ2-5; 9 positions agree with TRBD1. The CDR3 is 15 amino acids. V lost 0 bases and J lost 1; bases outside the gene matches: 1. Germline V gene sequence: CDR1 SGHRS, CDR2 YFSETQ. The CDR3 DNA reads TGCGCCAGCAGCTTGGGACAGGGGGGCCAAGAGACCCAGTACTTC. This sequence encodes CASSLGQGGQETQYF. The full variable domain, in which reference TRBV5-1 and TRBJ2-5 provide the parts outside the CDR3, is KAGVTQTPRYLIKTRGQQVTLSCSPISGHRSVSWYQQTPGQGLQFLFEYFSETQRNKGNFPGRFSGRQFSNSRSEMNVSTLELGDSALYLCASSLGQGGQETQYFGPGTRLLVL.

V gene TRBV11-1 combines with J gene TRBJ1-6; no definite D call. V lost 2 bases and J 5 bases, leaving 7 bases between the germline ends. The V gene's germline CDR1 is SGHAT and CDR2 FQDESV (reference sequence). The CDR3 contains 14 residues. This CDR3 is CASSLKQHNSPLHF. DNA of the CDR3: TGTGCCAGCAGCTTAAAACAGCATAATTCACCCCTCCACTTT.

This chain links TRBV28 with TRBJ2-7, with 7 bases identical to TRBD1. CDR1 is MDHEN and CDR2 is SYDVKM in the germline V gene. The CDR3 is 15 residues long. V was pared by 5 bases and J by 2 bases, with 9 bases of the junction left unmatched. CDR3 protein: CASSAPGQAAYEQYF. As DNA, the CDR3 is TGTGCCAGCAGTGCGCCCGGACAGGCCGCCTACGAGCAGTACTTC.

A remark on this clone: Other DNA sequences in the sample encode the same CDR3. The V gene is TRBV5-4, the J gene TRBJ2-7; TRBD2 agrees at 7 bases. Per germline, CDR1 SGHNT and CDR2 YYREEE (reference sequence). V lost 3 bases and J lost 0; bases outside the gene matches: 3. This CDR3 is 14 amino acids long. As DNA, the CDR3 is TGTGCCAGCAGCTCTAGCGGAAGCTCCTACGAGCAGTACTTC. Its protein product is CASSSSGSSYEQYF.

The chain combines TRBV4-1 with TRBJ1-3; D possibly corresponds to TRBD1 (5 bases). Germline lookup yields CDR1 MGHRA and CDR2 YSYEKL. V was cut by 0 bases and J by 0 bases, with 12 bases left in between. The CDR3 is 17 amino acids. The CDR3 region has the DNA TGCGCCAGCAGCCAAGATAGGGGCAGATACTCTGGAAACACCATATATTTT. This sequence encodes CASSQDRGRYSGNTIYF.

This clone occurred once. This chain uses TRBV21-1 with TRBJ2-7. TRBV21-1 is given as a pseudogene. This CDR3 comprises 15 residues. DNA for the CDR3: TGTGCCAGCAGCAAACGCTGGCACACGTGCGACGAGCAGTACTTC. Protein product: CASSKRWHTCDEQYF.

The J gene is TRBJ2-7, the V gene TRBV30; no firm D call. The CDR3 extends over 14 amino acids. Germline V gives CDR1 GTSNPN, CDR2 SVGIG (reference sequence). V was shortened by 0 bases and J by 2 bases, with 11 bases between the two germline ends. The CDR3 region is CAWSVLQPPYEQYF. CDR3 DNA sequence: TGTGCCTGGAGTGTACTTCAACCACCCTACGAGCAGTACTTC.

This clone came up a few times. The CDR3 DNA reads TGTGCCAGCAGCGGACTTCTACCCATGAACACTGAAGCTTTCTTT. Translated, it gives CASSGLLPMNTEAFF. The chain carries TRBV6-5 and TRBJ1-1; D call uncertain. Deletions cut 6 bases from V and 0 bases from J, with 14 bases between. Germline loops: CDR1 MNHEY, CDR2 SVGAGI. This CDR3 has 15 amino acids.